This T cell receptor (beta chain) was identified during a study of blood T cell repertoires in COVID-19. On the study more broadly: PBMCs, B-cell-depleted T cells, or T cells were the source of the cDNA or gDNA that made up the material.

Trimming removed 4 bases at V and 6 bases at J, with 13 bases between. The CDR3 loop spans 13 amino acids. Germline assignment: CDR1 PRHDT and CDR2 FYEKMQ (reference sequence). Some clones are missing from TCRdb's copy, which holds only in-frame ones; the method was immunoSEQ multiplex PCR. The table has tens of thousands of clones, 76% seen once. The chain joins TRBV13 to TRBJ2-7, with D possibly TRBD2 on 6 matching bases. The specimen was peripheral blood. This TCR was recovered from a woman aged 50 to 60 with active or convalescent COVID-19. Here the CDR3 DNA reads TGTGCCAGCAGCTCCACACGCGGGATCGAGCAGTACTTC. It translates to CASSSTRGIEQYF.